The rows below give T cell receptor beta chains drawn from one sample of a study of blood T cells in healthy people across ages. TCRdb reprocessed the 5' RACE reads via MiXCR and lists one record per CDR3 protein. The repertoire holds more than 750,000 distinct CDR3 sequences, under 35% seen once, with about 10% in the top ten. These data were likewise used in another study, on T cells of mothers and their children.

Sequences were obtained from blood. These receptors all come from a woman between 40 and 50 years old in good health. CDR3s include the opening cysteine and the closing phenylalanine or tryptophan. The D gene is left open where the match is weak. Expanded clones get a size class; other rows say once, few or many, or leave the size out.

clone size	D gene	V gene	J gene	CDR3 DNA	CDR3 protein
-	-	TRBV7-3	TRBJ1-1	TGTGCCAGCAGCAAAACAGCCACCTCGGACACTGAAGCTTTCTTT	CASSKTATSDTEAFF
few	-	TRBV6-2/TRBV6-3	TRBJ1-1	TGTGCCAGCCCCGTTCGGGTATTCACTGAAGCTTTCTTT	CASPVRVFTEAFF
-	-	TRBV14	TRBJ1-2	TGTGCCAGCAGCGTTACCGGGACACCCTGGAGGGGCTATACCTTC	CASSVTGTPWRGYTF
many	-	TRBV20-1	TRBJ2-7	TGCAGTGCTCCGCCACATTCTCAGGACGAGCAGTACTTC	CSAPPHSQDEQYF
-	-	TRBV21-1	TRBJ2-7	TGTGCCAGCAGCAAAGAGGGGGGGGGAAGCTCCTACGAGCAGTACTTC	CASSKEGGGSSYEQYF
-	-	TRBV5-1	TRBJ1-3	TGCGCCAGCAGCGGGGATTATACTGAAAACACCATATATTTT	CASSGDYTENTIYF
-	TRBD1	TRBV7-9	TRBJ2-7	TGTGCCAGCAGCTTAGTTCCTAAGGGACAGGGGGATAATCGCTACGAGCAGTACTTC	CASSLVPKGQGDNRYEQYF
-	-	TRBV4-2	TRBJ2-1	TGTGCCAGCAGCCAAGAGCCAGCCATGAACAATGAGCAGTTCTTC	CASSQEPAMNNEQFF
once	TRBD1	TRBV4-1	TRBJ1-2	TGCGCCAGCAGCCAAGCGGGGACAGGCTCTTCTGGCTACACCTTC	CASSQAGTGSSGYTF
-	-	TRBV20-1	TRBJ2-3	TGCAGAGCTAGTGGGCTCGGTCTAGCTAGGACAGATACGCAGTATTTT	CRASGLGLARTDTQYF
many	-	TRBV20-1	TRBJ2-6	TGCAGTGCTAGAGGTCGACAGTCGGTTCGGAGGATCTCTGGGGCCAACGTCCTGACTTTC	CSARGRQSVRRISGANVLTF
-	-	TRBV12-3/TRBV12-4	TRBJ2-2	TGTGCCAGCAGCCAAGATCGAGTGAACACCGGGGAGCTGTTTTTT	CASSQDRVNTGELFF
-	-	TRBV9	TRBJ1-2	TGTGCCAGCAGCGGAGAATCAGGCACCTATGGCTACACCTTC	CASSGESGTYGYTF
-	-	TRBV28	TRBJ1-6	TGTGCCAGCAAAGGGGGGGGAAGCTCCTATAATTCACCCCTCCACTTT	CASKGGGSSYNSPLHF
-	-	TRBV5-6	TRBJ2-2	TGTGCCAGCAGCTTGGTGTGGAGGAGGGGTAGCACCGGGGAGCTGTTTTTT	CASSLVWRRGSTGELFF
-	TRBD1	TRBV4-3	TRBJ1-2	TGCGCCAGCAGCCAAGATACAGGGGAGCTTAACTATGGCTACACCTTC	CASSQDTGELNYGYTF
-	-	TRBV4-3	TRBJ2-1	TGCGCCAGCAGCCAAGATGAGGGGGGAACGAACAATGAGCAGTTCTTC	CASSQDEGGTNNEQFF
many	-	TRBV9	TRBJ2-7	TGTGCCAGCAGCGTAGGGCAGGGCCCCTACGAGCAGTACTTC	CASSVGQGPYEQYF
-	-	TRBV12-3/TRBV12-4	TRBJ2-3	TGTGCCAGCAGAGGAAGGTGGGATACGCAGTATTTT	CASRGRWDTQYF
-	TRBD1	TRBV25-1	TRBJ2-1	TGTGCCAGCAGGGAGACAGGGAATAAAAATGAGCAGTTCTTC	CASRETGNKNEQFF
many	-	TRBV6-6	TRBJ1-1	TGTGCCAGCAGTTCTGTGATGGGGAACACTGAAGCTTTCTTT	CASSSVMGNTEAFF
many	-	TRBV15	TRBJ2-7	TGTGCCACCAGCCCCAACTTCTACGAGCAGTACTTC	CATSPNFYEQYF
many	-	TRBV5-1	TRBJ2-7	TGCGCCAGCAGCTTGATTCCAGGGGGGTCCTACGAGCAGTACTTC	CASSLIPGGSYEQYF
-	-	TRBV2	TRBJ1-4	TGTGCCAGCAGTTTTGGAGGGGCAGTTGAAAAACTGTTTTTT	CASSFGGAVEKLFF
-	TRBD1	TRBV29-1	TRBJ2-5	TGCAGCGTTGAAGACCGGACAGGGGGCAGAGAGCAGTACTTC	CSVEDRTGGREQYF